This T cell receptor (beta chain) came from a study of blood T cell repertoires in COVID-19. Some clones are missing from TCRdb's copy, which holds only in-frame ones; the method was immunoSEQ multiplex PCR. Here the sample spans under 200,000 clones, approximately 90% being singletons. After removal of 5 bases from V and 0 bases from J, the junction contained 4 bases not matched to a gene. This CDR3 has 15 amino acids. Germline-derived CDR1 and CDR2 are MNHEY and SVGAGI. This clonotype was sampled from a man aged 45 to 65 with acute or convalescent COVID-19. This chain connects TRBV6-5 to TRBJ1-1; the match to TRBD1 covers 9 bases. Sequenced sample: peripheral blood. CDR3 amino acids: CASSPGTGMNTEAFF. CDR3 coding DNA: TGTGCCAGCAGTCCAGGGACAGGGATGAACACTGAAGCTTTCTTT.